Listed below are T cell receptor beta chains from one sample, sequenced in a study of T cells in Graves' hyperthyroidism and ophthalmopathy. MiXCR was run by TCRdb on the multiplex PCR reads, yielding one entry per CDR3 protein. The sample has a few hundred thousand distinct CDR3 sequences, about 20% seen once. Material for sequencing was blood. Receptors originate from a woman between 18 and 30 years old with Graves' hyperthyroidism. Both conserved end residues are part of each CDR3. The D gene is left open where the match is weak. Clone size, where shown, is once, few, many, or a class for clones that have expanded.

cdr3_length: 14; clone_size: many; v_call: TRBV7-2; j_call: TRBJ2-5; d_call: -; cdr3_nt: TGTGCCAGCAGCCCAGAGTTAGCCCAAGAGACCCAGTACTTC; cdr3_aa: CASSPELAQETQYF
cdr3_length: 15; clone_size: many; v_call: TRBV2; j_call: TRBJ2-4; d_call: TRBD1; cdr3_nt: TGTGCCAGCGTCCACAGGGGGCTAGCCAAAAACATTCAGTACTTC; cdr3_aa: CASVHRGLAKNIQYF
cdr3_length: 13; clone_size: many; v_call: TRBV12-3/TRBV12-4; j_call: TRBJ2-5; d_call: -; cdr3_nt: TGTGCCACAAGCTTCTCGAATCAAGAGACCCAGTACTTC; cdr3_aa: CATSFSNQETQYF
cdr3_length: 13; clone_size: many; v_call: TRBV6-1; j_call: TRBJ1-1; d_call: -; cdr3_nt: TGTGCCAGCAGGCGGGGGGGGAACACTGAAGCTTCCTTT; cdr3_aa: CASRRGGNTEASF
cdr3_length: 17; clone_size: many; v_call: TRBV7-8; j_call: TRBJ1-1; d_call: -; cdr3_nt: TGTGCCAGCAGCTTAGGTTACAGAGGGGCGAGGGACACTGAAGCTTTCTTT; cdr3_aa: CASSLGYRGARDTEAFF
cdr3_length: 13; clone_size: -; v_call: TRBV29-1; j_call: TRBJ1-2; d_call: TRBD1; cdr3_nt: TGCAGCGTTGGAAGGGAACAGGGGGATGGCTACAGCTTC; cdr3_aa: CSVGREQGDGYSF
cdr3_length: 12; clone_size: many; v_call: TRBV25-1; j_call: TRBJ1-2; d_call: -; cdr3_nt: TGTGCCAGCAGTGACGGGGACTATGGCTACACCTTC; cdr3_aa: CASSDGDYGYTF
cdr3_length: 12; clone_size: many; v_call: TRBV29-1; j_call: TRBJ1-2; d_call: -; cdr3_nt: TGCAGCGTTCAACTAGGGAACTATGGCTACACCTTC; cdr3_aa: CSVQLGNYGYTF
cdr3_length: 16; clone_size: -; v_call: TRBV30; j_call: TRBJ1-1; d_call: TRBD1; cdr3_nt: TGTGCCTGGAGTGCCCTATTCAGGGGGCAGAACACTGAAGCTTTCTTT; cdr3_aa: CAWSALFRGQNTEAFF
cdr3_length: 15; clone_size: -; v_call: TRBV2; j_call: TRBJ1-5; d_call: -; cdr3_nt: TGTGCCAGCAGGGCGGACACAGTTAGCAATCAGCCCCAGCATTTT; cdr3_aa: CASRADTVSNQPQHF
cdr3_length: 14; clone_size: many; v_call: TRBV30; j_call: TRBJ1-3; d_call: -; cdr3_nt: TGTGCCTGGAGGGCAGGGGCAAACGGCGGTACCATATATTTT; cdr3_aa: CAWRAGANGGTIYF
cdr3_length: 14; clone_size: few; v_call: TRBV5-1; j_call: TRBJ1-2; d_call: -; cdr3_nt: TGCGCCAGCAGCTTACCGGGGGGCGTCTATGGCTACACCTTC; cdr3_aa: CASSLPGGVYGYTF
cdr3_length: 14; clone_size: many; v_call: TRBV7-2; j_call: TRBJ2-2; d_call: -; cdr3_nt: TGTGCCAGCAGCCCCGACTATAACACCGGGGAGCTGTTTTTT; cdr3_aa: CASSPDYNTGELFF
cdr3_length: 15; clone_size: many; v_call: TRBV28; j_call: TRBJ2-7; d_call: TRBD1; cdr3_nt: TGTGCCAGCACCCCTGGGGGACAGGGGCGGGGCGAGCAGTACTTC; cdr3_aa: CASTPGGQGRGEQYF
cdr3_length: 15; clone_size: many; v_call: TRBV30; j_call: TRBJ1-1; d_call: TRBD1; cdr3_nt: TGTGCCTGGAGTGAACAGGGGGCGCACGACACTGAAGCTTTCTTT; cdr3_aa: CAWSEQGAHDTEAFF
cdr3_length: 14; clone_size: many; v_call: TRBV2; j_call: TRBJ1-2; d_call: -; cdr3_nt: TGTGCCAGCAGTGGTGGGGAATATAACTATGGCTACACCTTC; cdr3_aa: CASSGGEYNYGYTF
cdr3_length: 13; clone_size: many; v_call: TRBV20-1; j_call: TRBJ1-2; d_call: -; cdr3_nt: TGCAGTGCCGAAGGAGGAGGCCTTTATGGCTACACCTTC; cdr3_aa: CSAEGGGLYGYTF
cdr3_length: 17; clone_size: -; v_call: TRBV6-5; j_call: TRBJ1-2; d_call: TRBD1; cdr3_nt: TGTGCCAGCAGTTTATCTACGGGACAGGGTCTAAACTATGGCTACACCTTC; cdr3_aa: CASSLSTGQGLNYGYTF
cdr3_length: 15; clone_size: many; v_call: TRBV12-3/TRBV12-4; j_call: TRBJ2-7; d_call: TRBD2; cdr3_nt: TGTGCCAGCAGGGGGGACCTCGGGAGGGCCTACGAGCAGTACTTC; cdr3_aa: CASRGDLGRAYEQYF
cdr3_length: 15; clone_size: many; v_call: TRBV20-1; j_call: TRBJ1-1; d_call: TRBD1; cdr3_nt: TGCAGTGCCCGACAGGGACTTTCACCGAACACTGAAGCTTTCTTT; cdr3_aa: CSARQGLSPNTEAFF
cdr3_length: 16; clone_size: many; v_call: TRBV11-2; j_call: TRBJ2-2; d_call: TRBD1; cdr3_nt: TGTGCCAGCAGCCAAAGTTGGACAGGGAACACCGGGGAGCTGTTTTTT; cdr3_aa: CASSQSWTGNTGELFF
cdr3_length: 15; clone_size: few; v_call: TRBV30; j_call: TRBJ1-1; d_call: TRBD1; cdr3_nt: TGTGCCTGGCATACAGGGGTTGTGGGGAACACTGAAGCTTTCTTT; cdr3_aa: CAWHTGVVGNTEAFF
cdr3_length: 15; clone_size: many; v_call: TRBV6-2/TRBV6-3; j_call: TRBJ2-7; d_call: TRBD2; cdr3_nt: TGTGCCAGCAGACCGGGACTAGCGGGGACCTACGAGCAGTACTTC; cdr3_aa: CASRPGLAGTYEQYF
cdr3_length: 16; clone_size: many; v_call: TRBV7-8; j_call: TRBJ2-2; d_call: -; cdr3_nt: TGTGCCAGCAGCTTCATTGGCGGTTCGAACACCGGGGAGCTGTTTTTT; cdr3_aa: CASSFIGGSNTGELFF
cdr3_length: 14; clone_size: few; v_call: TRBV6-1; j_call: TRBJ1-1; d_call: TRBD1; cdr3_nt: TGTGCCAGCAGCTGGGACAGGGGTTACACTGAAGCTTTCTTT; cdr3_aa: CASSWDRGYTEAFF
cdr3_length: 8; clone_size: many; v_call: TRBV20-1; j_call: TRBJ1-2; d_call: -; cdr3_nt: TGCAGTGCTAGAGATCTCCCCTTC; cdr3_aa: CSARDLPF
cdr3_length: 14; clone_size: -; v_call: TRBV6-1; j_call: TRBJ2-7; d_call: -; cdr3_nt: TGTGCCAGCAGAAACAGCGGGTCAGTCTACGAGCAGTACTTC; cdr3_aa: CASRNSGSVYEQYF
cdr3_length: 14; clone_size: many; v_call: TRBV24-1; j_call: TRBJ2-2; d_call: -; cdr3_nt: TGTGCCACCAGTGCCCCCTTACGCCCCGGGGAGCTGTTTTTT; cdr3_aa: CATSAPLRPGELFF
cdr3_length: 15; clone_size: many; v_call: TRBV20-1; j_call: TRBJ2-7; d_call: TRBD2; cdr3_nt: TGCAGTGCTAGAGATTTTGGTAGCGGGTTTGACGAGCAGTACTTC; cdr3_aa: CSARDFGSGFDEQYF
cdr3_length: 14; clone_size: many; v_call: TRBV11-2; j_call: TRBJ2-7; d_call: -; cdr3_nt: TGTGCCAGCAGGATAGGGCGGGGGCCTTACGAGCAGTACTTC; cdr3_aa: CASRIGRGPYEQYF
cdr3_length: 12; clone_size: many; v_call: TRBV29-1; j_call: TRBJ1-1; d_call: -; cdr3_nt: TGCAGCGTTGAAACAGTGGGGACTGAAGCTTTCTTT; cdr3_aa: CSVETVGTEAFF
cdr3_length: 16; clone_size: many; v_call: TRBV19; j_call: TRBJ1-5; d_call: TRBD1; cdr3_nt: TGTGCCAGTAGTGCCACCGGGACAGGGGTCAATCAGCCCCAGCATTTT; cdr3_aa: CASSATGTGVNQPQHF
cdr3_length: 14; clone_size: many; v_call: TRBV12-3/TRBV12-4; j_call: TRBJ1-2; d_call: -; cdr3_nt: TGTGCCAGCAGTCCCTGGACAACGGACTATGGCTACACCTTC; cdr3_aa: CASSPWTTDYGYTF
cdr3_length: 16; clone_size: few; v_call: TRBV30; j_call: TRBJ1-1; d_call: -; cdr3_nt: TGTGCCTGGGCCTTCTCTGGTAGGGGGTTGAACACTGAAGCTTTCTTT; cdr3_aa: CAWAFSGRGLNTEAFF
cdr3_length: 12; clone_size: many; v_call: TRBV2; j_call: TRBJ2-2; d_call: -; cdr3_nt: TGTGCCGGCAACGGGGGCCCCGGGGAGCTGTTTTTT; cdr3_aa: CAGNGGPGELFF
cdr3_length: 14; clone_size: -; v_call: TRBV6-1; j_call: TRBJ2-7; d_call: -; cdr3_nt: TGTGCCAGCAGTGAAGCGAGACAGTACGACGAGCAGTACTTC; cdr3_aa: CASSEARQYDEQYF
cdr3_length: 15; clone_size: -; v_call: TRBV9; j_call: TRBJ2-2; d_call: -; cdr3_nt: TGTGCCAGCAGCCCCGGGTCTAGGGGCACCGGGGAGCTGTTTTTT; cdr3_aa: CASSPGSRGTGELFF
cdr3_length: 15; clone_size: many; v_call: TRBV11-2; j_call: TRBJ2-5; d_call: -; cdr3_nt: TGTGCCAGCAGCTTAGATCAGTCCATGGCGTCTACCCAGTACTTC; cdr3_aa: CASSLDQSMASTQYF
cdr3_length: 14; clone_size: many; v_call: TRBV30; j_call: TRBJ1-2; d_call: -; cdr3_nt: TGTGCCTGGAGTGGCCGCAGGGGAGGCTATGGCTACACCTTC; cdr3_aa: CAWSGRRGGYGYTF
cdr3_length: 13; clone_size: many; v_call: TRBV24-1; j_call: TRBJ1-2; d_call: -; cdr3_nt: TGTGCCACCAGTATGACAGGCGACTATGGCTACACCTTC; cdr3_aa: CATSMTGDYGYTF
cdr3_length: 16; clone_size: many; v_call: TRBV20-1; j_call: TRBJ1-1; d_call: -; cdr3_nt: TGCAGTGCTTCGCCCTCCTCGGCAGGGACCAACACTGAAGCTTTCTTT; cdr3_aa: CSASPSSAGTNTEAFF
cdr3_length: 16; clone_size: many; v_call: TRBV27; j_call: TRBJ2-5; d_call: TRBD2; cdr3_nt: TGTGCCAGCACCCCGCTAGCGGGGGATAACCAAGAGACCCAGTACTTC; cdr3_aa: CASTPLAGDNQETQYF
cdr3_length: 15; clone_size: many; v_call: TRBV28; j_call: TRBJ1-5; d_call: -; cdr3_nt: TGTGCCAGCAGGAAGACAGCCCCGGGCAATCAGCCCCAGCATTTT; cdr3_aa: CASRKTAPGNQPQHF
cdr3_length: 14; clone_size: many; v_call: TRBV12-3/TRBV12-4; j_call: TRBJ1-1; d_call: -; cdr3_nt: TGTGCCAGCAGAGTAAGGGGCGCGAGCGCTGAAGCTTTCTTT; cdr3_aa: CASRVRGASAEAFF
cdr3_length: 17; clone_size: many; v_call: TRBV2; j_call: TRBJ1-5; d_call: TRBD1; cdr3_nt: TGTGCCAGCAGTCCTGGGACAGGGGATTATAGCAATCAGCCCCAGCATTTT; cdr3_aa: CASSPGTGDYSNQPQHF
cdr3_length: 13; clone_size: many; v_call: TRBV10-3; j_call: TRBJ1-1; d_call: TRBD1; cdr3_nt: TGTGCCATGAGACAGGGTTTGGACACTGAAGCTTTCTTT; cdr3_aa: CAMRQGLDTEAFF
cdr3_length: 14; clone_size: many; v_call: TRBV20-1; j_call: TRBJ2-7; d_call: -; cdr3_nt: TGCAGTGCTGTACGGGGGCAGCCCTCCCCGACGCAGTACTTC; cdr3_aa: CSAVRGQPSPTQYF
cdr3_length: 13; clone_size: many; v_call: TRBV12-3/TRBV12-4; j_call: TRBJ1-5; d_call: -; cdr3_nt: TGTGCCAGCAGTTTAGTTATCAATCAGCCCCAGCATTTT; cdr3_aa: CASSLVINQPQHF
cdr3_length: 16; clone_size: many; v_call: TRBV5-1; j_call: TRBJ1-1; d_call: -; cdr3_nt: TGCGCCAGCAGCTTGGTAACAGGGCTAATGAACACTGAAGCTTTCTTT; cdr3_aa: CASSLVTGLMNTEAFF
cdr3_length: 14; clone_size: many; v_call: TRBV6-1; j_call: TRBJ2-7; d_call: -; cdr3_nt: TGTGCCAGCAGTGAATCGGGCAGGGTATACGAGCAGTACTTC; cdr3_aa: CASSESGRVYEQYF
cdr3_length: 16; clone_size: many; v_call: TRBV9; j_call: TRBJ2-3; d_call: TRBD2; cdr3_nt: TGTGCCAGCAGCGTGGCACTAGCGGGGGGTTTTGATACGCAGTATTTT; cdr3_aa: CASSVALAGGFDTQYF
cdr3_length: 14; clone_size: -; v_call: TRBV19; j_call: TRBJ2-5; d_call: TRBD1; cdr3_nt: TGTGCCAGTCTCGGACAGGGGGCGTGGGAGACCCAGTACTTC; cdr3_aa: CASLGQGAWETQYF
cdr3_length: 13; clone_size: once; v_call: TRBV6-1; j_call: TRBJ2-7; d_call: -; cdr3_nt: TGTGCCAGCAGTCTGTCAGGGCAGACCGGACAGTACTTC; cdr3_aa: CASSLSGQTGQYF
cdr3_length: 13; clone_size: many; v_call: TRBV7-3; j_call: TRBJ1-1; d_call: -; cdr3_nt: TGTGCCAGCAGCTCCCAAAGGAACACTGAAGCTTTCTTT; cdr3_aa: CASSSQRNTEAFF
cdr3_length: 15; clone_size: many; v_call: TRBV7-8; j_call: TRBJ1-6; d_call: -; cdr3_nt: TGTGCCAGCAGTAGGGGTAGGGGCGCTAATTCACCCCTCCACTTT; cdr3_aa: CASSRGRGANSPLHF
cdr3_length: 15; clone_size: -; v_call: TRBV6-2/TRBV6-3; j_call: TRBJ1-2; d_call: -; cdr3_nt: TGTGCCAGCAGTTCCACCGGAAGAGTGAACTATGGCTACACCTTC; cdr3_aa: CASSSTGRVNYGYTF
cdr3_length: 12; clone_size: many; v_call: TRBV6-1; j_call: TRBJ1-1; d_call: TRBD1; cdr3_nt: TGTGCCAGCACCAGGGGGAGCACTGAAGCTTTCTTT; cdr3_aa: CASTRGSTEAFF
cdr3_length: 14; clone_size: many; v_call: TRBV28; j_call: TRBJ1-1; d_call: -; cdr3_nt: TGTGCCAGCGCCATCCTAAAGGACCTCACTGAAGCTTTCTTT; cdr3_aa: CASAILKDLTEAFF
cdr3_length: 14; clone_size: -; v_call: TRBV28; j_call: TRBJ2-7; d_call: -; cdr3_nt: TGTGCCAGCAGTTTACAGCGCGGGACGTACGAGCAGTACTTC; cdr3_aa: CASSLQRGTYEQYF
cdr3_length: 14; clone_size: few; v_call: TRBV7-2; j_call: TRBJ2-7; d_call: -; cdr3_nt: TGTGCCAGCAGTGAAGGTGCCCAAACAGGCGAGCAGTACTTC; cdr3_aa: CASSEGAQTGEQYF